This T cell receptor (beta chain) stems from a study of CD8 T cells in Susac syndrome. Study context: Patients with Susac syndrome were, at the time of blood collection, therapy-naive, maintained on corticosteroids, or maintained on intravenous immunoglobulin alone.

This CDR3 region has 15 residues. Germline assignment: CDR1 MGHRA and CDR2 YSYEKL. V was clipped by 2 bases and J by 3 bases, with 10 bases between them. This clonotype came up a few times. The target antigen is unknown. Peripheral blood CD8+ and CD4+ T cells were profiled by TCR beta sequencing. The diagnostic criteria were recently defined, and patients with Susac syndrome met them for definite or probable disease. Study results and limitations: No clonal expansion appeared among CD4+ T cells in Susac patients.

The RNA input was roughly 0.5 to 1 ug, and it was reverse transcribed with random hexamers. Each CDR3 protein gets one entry after TCRdb re-called the immunoSEQ multiplex PCR reads with MiXCR. The table shows 150,000 to 200,000 distinct CDR3 sequences, with about 94% occurring only once. This chain joins TRBV4-1 and TRBJ2-2; D is ambiguous. The TCR comes from a human donor with Susac syndrome. The sample consisted of CD4+ T cells from PBMCs. In DNA form, the CDR3 reads TGCGCCAGCAGCCAACCATGGGGTGACACCGGGGAGCTGTTTTTT. Protein: CASSQPWGDTGELFF.